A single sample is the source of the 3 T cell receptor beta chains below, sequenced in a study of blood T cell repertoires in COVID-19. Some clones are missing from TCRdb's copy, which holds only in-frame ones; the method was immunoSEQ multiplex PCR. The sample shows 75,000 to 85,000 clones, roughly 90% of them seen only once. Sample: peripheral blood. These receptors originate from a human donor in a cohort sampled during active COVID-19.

The CDR3, as DNA: TGTGCCAGCAGTCGGACAGGGGCCTATGGCTACACCTTC. As protein: CASSRTGAYGYTF. This sequence joins TRBV6-5 and TRBJ1-2; 9 positions agree with TRBD1. V was pared by 5 bases and J by 4 bases, with 2 bases of the junction left unmatched. CDR3 length: 13 residues. Per the germline V gene, CDR1 is MNHEY and CDR2 is SVGAGI.

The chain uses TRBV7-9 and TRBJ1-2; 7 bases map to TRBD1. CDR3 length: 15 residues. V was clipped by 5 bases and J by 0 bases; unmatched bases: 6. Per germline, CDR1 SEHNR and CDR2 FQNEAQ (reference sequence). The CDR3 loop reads CASSRGTETNYGYTF. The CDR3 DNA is TGTGCCAGCAGCCGAGGGACAGAGACTAACTATGGCTACACCTTC. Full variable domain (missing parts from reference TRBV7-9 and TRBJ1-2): DTGVSQNPRHKITKRGQNVTFRCDPISEHNRLYWYRQTLGQGPEFLTYFQNEAQLEKSRLLSDRFSAERPKGSFSTLEIQRTEQGDSAMYLCASSRGTETNYGYTFGSGTRLTVV.

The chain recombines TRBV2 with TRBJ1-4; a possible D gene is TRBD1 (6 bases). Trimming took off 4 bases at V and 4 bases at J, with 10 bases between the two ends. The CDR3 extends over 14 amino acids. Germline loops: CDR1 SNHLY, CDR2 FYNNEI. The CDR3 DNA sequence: TGTGCCAGCAGTGGACAGGCGGGTAATGAAAAACTGTTTTTT. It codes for CASSGQAGNEKLFF.